This T cell receptor (beta chain) came from a study of T-cell reconstitution after alpha-beta-depleted transplantation in children (dated by TCRdb to about 2016). General notes on the study: T-cell immune reconstitution after TCRalphabeta/CD19-depleted allogeneic hematopoietic cell transplantation in children was quantitatively tracked in the study by means of TCR repertoire profiling.

In this sample, this clonotype turned up many times. Its antigen is still unknown. Nothing much larger sits one base from this clone, and base qualities are not available. V is pared back by 3 bases and J by 4 bases, with 15 bases lying between the germline termini. The CDR3 covers 16 residues, taking in both the cysteine and the phenylalanine. The kept DNA is CDR3 alone, 48 bases in frame from the first base. Library preparation employed PCR. The sequencer listed for this sample is Illumina HiSeq 2500. To normalize quantification of the TCRbeta repertoire, the TCR libraries were built with molecular barcoding that relied on unique molecular identifiers. The public sequencing data were trimmed at Q25 with fastp and processed into clonotypes with MiXCR by TCRdb, which kept only in-frame beta chains. Records with the same CDR3 protein are collapsed into one entry carrying the most frequent genes and DNA. The sample table contains roughly 220,000 distinct CDR3 sequences; only one count was recorded for 9.7% of them. The top ten clonotypes cover about 4.9% of the sample.

The sample was PBMCs from the stem cell graft donor, taken from the stem cell graft. The V and J segments used are TRBV12-3 or TRBV12-4 and TRBJ2-2; the D segment could be TRBD2, given 5 matching bases. The clonotype was recovered from a human donor who donated a stem cell graft to a child with SCID. The nucleotides are TGTGCCAGCAGTTTCTCCCCCGGCGAGGGCACCGGGGAGCTGTTTTTT. This gives the protein CASSFSPGEGTGELFF.